The T cell receptor beta chain described here comes from a study of blood T cell repertoires in COVID-19. For the study at large: Specimens from acute and convalescent COVID-19 originated in the United States, Italy and Spain. PBMCs, B-cell-depleted T cells, or T cells provided the cDNA or gDNA that made up the material.

The V gene end was trimmed by 5 bases and the J gene end by 0 bases; junction bases not matched to a gene: 7. CDR1 MRHNA and CDR2 SNTAGT come from the germline V gene. There are 16 residues in the CDR3. Original methodology: Scientists estimated how many nucleated cells there were by amplifying reference gene primers. Assay: immunoSEQ multiplex PCR; the TCRdb copy retains only in-frame clones and omits some. Clone size and V and J calls were adopted from that table, with D and trimming inferred from the DNA. The sample has approximately 140,000 clones; about four fifths are singletons. The V gene is TRBV6-4, the J gene TRBJ2-1; 7 bases are shared with TRBD2. The sample comprised peripheral blood. The clonotype originates from a man in his 70s with acute or convalescent COVID-19. The CDR3 region is CASSLAAGPSYNEQFF. CDR3 sequence (DNA): TGTGCCAGCAGTCTGGCAGCGGGACCCTCCTACAATGAGCAGTTCTTC.